Reported below is one T cell receptor (beta chain). These data originate in a study of blood T cells in healthy people across ages. A sample-barcoded 5' primer and a J-beta primer mix were used in a second PCR of roughly 7 to 11 cycles. TCRdb independently ran MiXCR on the 5' RACE reads; one entry per CDR3 protein. The repertoire holds 1.5 million to 1.9 million distinct CDR3 sequences, less than 45% seen once, with approximately 4% in the top ten. Between the trimmed V and J ends, which lost 0 bases and 8 bases, there was a span of 16 bases. Germline V gene data show CDR1 as DFQATT and CDR2 as SNEGSKA (reference sequence). The CDR3 has 14 amino acids.

The V gene is TRBV20-1, the J gene TRBJ1-2; D is undetermined. This receptor was obtained from a woman between 18 and 29 years old in good health. Sequenced sample: blood. CDR3 loop: CSARDQKGSDGYTF. CDR3 nucleotide sequence: TGCAGTGCTAGAGATCAGAAGGGTTCGGACGGCTACACCTTC.